This TCR beta chain was sequenced in a study of cytomegalovirus exposure and HLA in healthy donors. Findings of the study overall: Most TCR sequences showed up rarely, but some public TCRs showed up in many donors. Confirmation in vitro established that a few CMV-associated chains were specific for CMV antigens. Roughly 170 TCR beta chains were listed as cytomegalovirus-associated.

Sequencing was performed with immunoSEQ multiplex PCR; in TCRdb, only in-frame clones are kept and a portion is missing. This table holds approximately 220,000 clones, around nine tenths found once. For this clone: The antigen remains undetermined.

The CDR3 consists of 14 residues. Trimming took 5 bases from V and 0 from J, leaving 10 bases between them. Germline-derived CDR1 and CDR2 are KGHSH and LQKENI. V and J are TRBV18 and TRBJ1-1; TRBD1 is a possible D gene (5 bases). The TCR comes from a young woman in good health and CMV-seronegative. What was sequenced was PBMCs. The CDR3 sequence is CASSTLGVNTEAFF. CDR3 bases: TGTGCCAGCTCAACACTAGGGGTGAACACTGAAGCTTTCTTT. The full variable domain, completed using reference TRBV18 and TRBJ1-1, is NAGVMQNPRHLVRRRGQEARLRCSPMKGHSHVYWYRQLPEEGLKFMVYLQKENIIDESGMPKERFSAEFPKEGPSILRIQQVVRGDSAAYFCASSTLGVNTEAFFGQGTRLTVV.